This TCR beta chain appears in the sequencing data of a study of human T cells and chemical hapten exposure. Across the study: 2% DPC was applied to approximately 2 cm by approximately 2 cm of upper inner arm skin for sensitization. Alopecia areata, totalis and universalis patients, mostly female, were included. General study findings and limits: The study found that DPC sensitization did not change TCRs above 1 in 1000 frequency.

V was pared by 1 base and J by 7 bases, with 4 bases between. Looked up from germline, CDR1 is SEHNR and CDR2 is FQNEAQ (reference sequence). The CDR3 totals 12 residues. Each CDR3 protein is one row after TCRdb ran MiXCR on the RACE reads. The table lists nearly 80,000 distinct CDR3 sequences, 10% of them singletons. This clonotype was recorded many times. Antigen specificity is unknown. The time point: patch test 1, 2 weeks after DPC sensitization. Treatment defined: therapeutic diphenylcyclopropenone sensitization with weekly scalp DPC. Alopecia patients between 18 and 70 years old and suitable for DPC were used as donors.

Sequencing was performed on whole blood, taken in connection with sensitization to the hapten diphenylcyclopropenone (DPC). The chain has TRBV7-9 and TRBJ2-2; D ambiguous. The receptor's source is a woman in her fifties or sixties with alopecia areata. Some clones in this sample may be carry-over from other donors' samples. The CDR3 region has the DNA TGTGCCAGCAGCTTAGATAGCGGGGAGCTGTTTTTT. It specifies CASSLDSGELFF.